This section outlines one T cell receptor beta chain sequence together with its context. The data stem from a study of T cells in Graves' hyperthyroidism and ophthalmopathy. The CDR3 has 13 amino acids. Looked up from germline, CDR1 is SGHRS and CDR2 is YFSETQ. The ends were cut back, 0 bases at V and 8 bases at J, with 8 bases in the middle. The source material, RNA transcripts, was used to amplify TCR beta CDR3 regions. The study used the HTBI primer set for a first-round RT-PCR of the TCR CDR3. One entry per CDR3 protein results from TCRdb running MiXCR on the multiplex PCR reads. This sample has about 570,000 distinct CDR3 sequences, with 40% to 55% found just once.

The specimen was peripheral blood or thyroid tissue (not recorded which). This TCR was sampled from an adult woman with Graves' disease, either hyperthyroidism or ophthalmopathy (not recorded which). V usage is TRBV5-1 and J usage is TRBJ1-4; D possibly corresponds to TRBD1 (5 bases). CDR3 in amino acids: CASSLGGEEKLFF. The CDR3, as DNA: TGCGCCAGCAGCTTGGGGGGCGAGGAAAAACTGTTTTTT.